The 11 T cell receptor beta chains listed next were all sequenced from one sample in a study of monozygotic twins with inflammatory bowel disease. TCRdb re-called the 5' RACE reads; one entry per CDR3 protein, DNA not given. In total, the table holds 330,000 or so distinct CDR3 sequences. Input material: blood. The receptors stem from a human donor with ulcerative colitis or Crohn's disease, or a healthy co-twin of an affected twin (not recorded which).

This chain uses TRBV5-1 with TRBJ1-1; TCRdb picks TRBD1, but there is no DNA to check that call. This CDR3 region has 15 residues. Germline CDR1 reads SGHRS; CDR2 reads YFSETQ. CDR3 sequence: CASSRSGGVNTEAFF.

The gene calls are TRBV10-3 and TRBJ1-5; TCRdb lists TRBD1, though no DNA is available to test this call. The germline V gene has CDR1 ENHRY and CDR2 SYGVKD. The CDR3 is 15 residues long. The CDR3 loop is CAISEGRVQGQPQHF.

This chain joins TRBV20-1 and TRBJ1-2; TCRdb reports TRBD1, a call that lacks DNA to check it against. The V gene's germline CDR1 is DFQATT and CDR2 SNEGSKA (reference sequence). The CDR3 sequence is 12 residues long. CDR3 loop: CSAPRDVYGYTF.

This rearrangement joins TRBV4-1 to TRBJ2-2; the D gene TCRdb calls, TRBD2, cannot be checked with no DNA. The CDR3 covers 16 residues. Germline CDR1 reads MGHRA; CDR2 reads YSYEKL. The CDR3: CASSQGTSGSTGELFF.

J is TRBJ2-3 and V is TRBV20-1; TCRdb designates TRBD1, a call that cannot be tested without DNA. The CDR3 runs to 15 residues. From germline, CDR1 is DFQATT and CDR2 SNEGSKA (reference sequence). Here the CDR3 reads CSAREPRGVADTQYF.

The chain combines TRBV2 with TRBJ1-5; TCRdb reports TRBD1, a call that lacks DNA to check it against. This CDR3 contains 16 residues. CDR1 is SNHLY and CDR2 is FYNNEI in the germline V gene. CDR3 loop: CASSKGRDTVNQPQHF.

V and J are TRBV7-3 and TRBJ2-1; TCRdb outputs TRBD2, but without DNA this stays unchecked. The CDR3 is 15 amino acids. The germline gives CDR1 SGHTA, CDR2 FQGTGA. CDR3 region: CASSFKGGRVNEQFF.

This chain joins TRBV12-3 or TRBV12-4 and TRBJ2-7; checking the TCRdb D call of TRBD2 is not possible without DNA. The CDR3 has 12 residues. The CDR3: CASSRRVYEQYF.

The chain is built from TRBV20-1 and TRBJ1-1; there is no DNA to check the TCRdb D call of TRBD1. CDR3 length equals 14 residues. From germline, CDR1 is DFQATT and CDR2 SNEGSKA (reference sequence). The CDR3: CSARMDRGNTEAFF.

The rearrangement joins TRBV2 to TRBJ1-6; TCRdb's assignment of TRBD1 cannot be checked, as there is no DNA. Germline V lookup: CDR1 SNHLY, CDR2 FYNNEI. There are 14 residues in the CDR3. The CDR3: CASSADRNNSPLHF.

The chain's CDR3 is CASSPQVGGPAGELFF. The chain combines TRBV9 with TRBJ2-2; TCRdb returns TRBD2, unconfirmable since there is no DNA. Germline V gene lookup returns CDR1 SGDLS and CDR2 YYNGEE. The CDR3 contains 16 residues.